Listed below are T cell receptor beta chains from one sample, sequenced in a study of T cell responses to AZD1222 COVID-19 vaccine. Profiled with immunoSEQ multiplex PCR; TCRdb holds only in-frame clones, not every one. The sample carries 150,000 to 200,000 clones, roughly nine tenths recorded once. The sample consisted of peripheral blood, taken on day 0 of AZD1222 vaccination. The source of these receptors is an adult in good health. CDR3s include the opening cysteine and the closing phenylalanine or tryptophan. Each record gives: clone size, V gene, D gene, J gene, CDR3 DNA, CDR3 protein. The D gene is left open where the match is weak. Clone size is not always given. Where it is, it says once, few, many or a class for expanded clones.

-	TRBV19	-	TRBJ1-5	TGTGCCAGTAGTATGAGCCGGAGGGACAATCAGCCCCAGCATTTT	CASSMSRRDNQPQHF
-	TRBV12-3/TRBV12-4	-	TRBJ1-5	TGTGCCAGCACCCTCAACAATCAGCCCCAGCATTTT	CASTLNNQPQHF
-	TRBV24-1	-	TRBJ1-5	TGTGCCACGGCCCAGCAGGGCGGACAGCCCCAGCATTTT	CATAQQGGQPQHF
-	TRBV19	-	TRBJ2-2	TGTGCCAGTAGTATGGGAGGGGGCCCCGGGGAGCTGTTTTTT	CASSMGGGPGELFF
few	TRBV18	-	TRBJ1-1	TGTGCCAGCTCACCAACGACACAACAGAACACTGAAGCTTTCTTT	CASSPTTQQNTEAFF
-	TRBV2	-	TRBJ2-1	TGTGCCAGCAGTGGGACGGGGTTGGGCGTCGATGAGCAGTTCTTC	CASSGTGLGVDEQFF
-	TRBV7-3	-	TRBJ2-3	TGTGCCAGCAGCTTAAATAACCCCCTCACAGATACGCAGTATTTT	CASSLNNPLTDTQYF
-	TRBV6-4	TRBD1	TRBJ1-1	TGTGCCAGCAGAGTTACAGGGGGCGCGAACACTGAAGCTTTCTTT	CASRVTGGANTEAFF
-	TRBV3-1/TRBV3-2	-	TRBJ1-2	TGTGCCAGCAGCCCGGAGGGGCCCTATGGCTACACCTTC	CASSPEGPYGYTF
-	TRBV19	TRBD2	TRBJ2-5	TGTGCCAGTAGTTTGTCGACTAGCGGGAGTGGGACCCAGTACTTC	CASSLSTSGSGTQYF
-	TRBV4-2	-	TRBJ1-2	TGTGCCAGCAGCCAAGATACGGGAGGCTACACCTTC	CASSQDTGGYTF
-	TRBV7-2	-	TRBJ1-3	TGTGCCAGCAGCTTAGCCAGGTCTGGAAACACCATATATTTT	CASSLARSGNTIYF
-	TRBV28	TRBD1	TRBJ1-1	TGTGCCAGCAGTTGGACAGGGGGATCTTTCTTT	CASSWTGGSFF
-	TRBV12-5	-	TRBJ2-1	TGTGCTAGTGCTCTATGGCGGAATGAGCAGTTCTTC	CASALWRNEQFF
-	TRBV5-1	-	TRBJ2-7	TGCGCCAGCAGCCCCACGATGGGTCCCCCGGCCGAGCAGTACTTC	CASSPTMGPPAEQYF
-	TRBV25-1	-	TRBJ2-1	TGTGCCAGCAGTTCATCTCGTTCCGGCGAGCAGTTCTTC	CASSSSRSGEQFF
-	TRBV10-2	-	TRBJ1-4	TGCGCCAGCAGTGTTCAGAGAAGAGAAAAACTGTTTTTT	CASSVQRREKLFF
-	TRBV11-3	-	TRBJ2-2	TGTGCCAGCAGCTCGGTAACGGCCACCGGGGAGCTGTTTTTT	CASSSVTATGELFF
-	TRBV27	TRBD1	TRBJ1-6	TGTGCCAGCAGTTTAGGGAGGGACAGGGTAAATTCACCCCTCCACTTT	CASSLGRDRVNSPLHF
-	TRBV5-1	-	TRBJ2-3	TGCGCCAGCAGCTTGACTAGTTCCCCCACAGATACGCAGTATTTT	CASSLTSSPTDTQYF
-	TRBV5-1	TRBD1	TRBJ1-1	TGCGCCAGCAGCCCCCAAACAGGGGGGAAGGAAGCTTTCTTT	CASSPQTGGKEAFF
-	TRBV29-1	-	TRBJ1-1	TGCAGCGTGGATTCAGTCGCTGAAGCTTTCTTT	CSVDSVAEAFF
-	TRBV5-1	TRBD2	TRBJ2-3	TGCGCCAGCAGCTTGGGCGGGAGGGCAGATACGCAGTATTTT	CASSLGGRADTQYF
-	TRBV19	-	TRBJ1-3	TGTGCCACCAGTTTGGGGTCCGGAAACACCATATATTTT	CATSLGSGNTIYF
-	TRBV30	-	TRBJ1-6	TGTGCCTGGAGTGTGGGGTATAATTCACCCCTCCACTTT	CAWSVGYNSPLHF
-	TRBV19	TRBD2	TRBJ2-5	TGTGCCAGTAGTGCCCGGGTAGCGGGAAAAGAGACCCAGTACTTC	CASSARVAGKETQYF
-	TRBV11-2	-	TRBJ1-2	TGTGCCAGCAGCTCACTTCGAAGGGGAGACTATGGCTACACCTTC	CASSSLRRGDYGYTF
-	TRBV30	-	TRBJ2-2	TGTGCCTGGAATGACAACGAGAACACCGGGGAGCTGTTTTTT	CAWNDNENTGELFF
-	TRBV6-6	TRBD1	TRBJ2-3	TGTGCCAGCATGGGACAGGGGTCAGATACGCAGTATTTT	CASMGQGSDTQYF
-	TRBV19	-	TRBJ1-6	TGTGCCAGTAGTATAGGCAGGGAAAATTCACCCCTCCACTTT	CASSIGRENSPLHF
-	TRBV6-5	TRBD1	TRBJ2-5	TGTGCCAGCAGTTACTCGACGGGACAGGGCCAAGAGACCCAGTACTTC	CASSYSTGQGQETQYF
-	TRBV11-2	TRBD2	TRBJ2-1	TGTGCCAGCAGCTCAGCATTTAGCGGGAGCTCCTACAATGAGCAGTTCTTC	CASSSAFSGSSYNEQFF
-	TRBV19	TRBD1	TRBJ1-6	TGTGCCAGTGGGGTGCAGGGGGCTAATTCACCCCTCCACTTT	CASGVQGANSPLHF
-	TRBV18	TRBD2	TRBJ2-1	TGTGCCAGCTCACCATTTAGCGGGGGGATACGGGAGCAGTTCTTC	CASSPFSGGIREQFF
-	TRBV2	TRBD1	TRBJ1-5	TGTGCCAGCATGACAGGGACACTGAGCAATCAGCCCCAGCATTTT	CASMTGTLSNQPQHF
-	TRBV2	-	TRBJ1-1	TGTGCCAGCAGTTCTATAGTCTTACCAAACGCTGAAGCTTTCTTT	CASSSIVLPNAEAFF
-	TRBV6-5	-	TRBJ2-7	TGTGCCAGCAGTATTCGGGGGAGCGCCTACGAGCAGTACTTC	CASSIRGSAYEQYF
once	TRBV28	-	TRBJ1-1	TGTGCCAGCAGAATAGGCGGGGGGAACACTGAAGCTTTCTTT	CASRIGGGNTEAFF
-	TRBV2	-	TRBJ2-5	TGTGCCAGCAGTGGGTGGAGGGGGGAGACCCAGTACTTC	CASSGWRGETQYF
-	TRBV27	-	TRBJ1-1	TGTGCCAGCAGTTTACACGGGATAGGGAACACTGAAGCTTTCTTT	CASSLHGIGNTEAFF
-	TRBV7-3	TRBD2	TRBJ2-2	TGTGCCAGCAGCCTTTTAGCGGGAGTTGACACCGGGGAGCTGTTTTTT	CASSLLAGVDTGELFF
-	TRBV28	-	TRBJ1-5	TGTGCCAGCAGTAGCGGCAATCAGCCCCAGCATTTT	CASSSGNQPQHF
-	TRBV14	-	TRBJ1-6	TGTGCCAGCAGCCAGCAGGGGATTACCCTCCACTTT	CASSQQGITLHF